These 29 T cell receptor beta chains came from one sample sequenced in a study of T cells in Graves' hyperthyroidism and ophthalmopathy. RNA transcripts gave rise to amplified TCR beta CDR3 regions. With the HTBI primer set, the TCR CDR3 went through a first round of RT-PCR. MiXCR, applied by TCRdb to the multiplex PCR reads, yields one record per CDR3 protein. Seen here are about 560,000 distinct CDR3 sequences, over 15% observed once, and the top ten hold around 18%. The sequenced material came from blood. These receptors were collected from a woman younger than 35 with Graves' hyperthyroidism.

This clonotype was found many times. This rearrangement joins TRBV7-2 to TRBJ1-5; D is unclear. The germline V gene has CDR1 SGHTA and CDR2 FQGNSA. This CDR3 is 12 amino acids long. V lost 5 bases, J lost 9 bases, and 11 bases lay in between. This CDR3 reads CASSEVGSPQHF. The CDR3 DNA reads as TGTGCCAGCAGCGAAGTTGGGTCGCCCCAGCATTTT.

This clonotype was seen many times. The V call is TRBV20-1, the J call TRBJ1-5, with 9 bases lining up with TRBD1. The V gene's germline CDR1 is DFQATT and CDR2 SNEGSKA (reference sequence). V lost 0 bases, J lost 5 bases, and 5 bases stayed unmatched. The CDR3 contains 15 residues. In nucleotides, the CDR3 is TGCAGTGCTAGAGACCCCGGGACAGGGTATCAGCCCCAGCATTTT. Translating it yields CSARDPGTGYQPQHF.

In its sample, this clonotype was seen a few times. The chain recombines TRBV12-3 or TRBV12-4 with TRBJ2-7, with TRBD1 matching 7 bases. This CDR3 region has 13 residues. Trimming cost V 5 bases and J 2 bases; bases outside gene matches: 3. The chain's CDR3 is CASSKGQTYEQYF. CDR3 in DNA: TGTGCCAGCAGTAAGGGACAGACCTACGAGCAGTACTTC.

This clonotype was seen many times. In DNA, the CDR3 is TGCAGTGCTACACTAGACAGGGCGGGTCAGCCCCAGCATTTT. It is translated as CSATLDRAGQPQHF. The chain uses TRBV20-1 and TRBJ1-5; TRBD1 aligns across 7 bases. J was trimmed by 6 bases and V by 4 bases; bases with no gene match: 9. There are 14 residues in the CDR3. The germline V gene has CDR1 DFQATT and CDR2 SNEGSKA (reference sequence).

This clonotype has just a few counts. The gene calls are TRBV28 and TRBJ2-7; TRBD2 aligns across 8 bases. This CDR3 has 15 amino acids. Looked up from germline, CDR1 is MDHEN and CDR2 is SYDVKM. The trim removed 6 bases at V and 0 bases at J, leaving 7 bases unmatched. The CDR3 region has the DNA TGTGCCAGCAGGCTCCCGGGACTAGGCTCCTACGAGCAGTACTTC. It codes for CASRLPGLGSYEQYF. Supplemented by reference TRBV28 and TRBJ2-7, the full variable domain reads DVKVTQSSRYLVKRTGEKVFLECVQDMDHENMFWYRQDPGLGLRLIYFSYDVKMKEKGDIPEGYSVSREKKERFSLILESASTNQTSMYLCASRLPGLGSYEQYFGPGTRLTVT.

The V gene is TRBV13, the J gene TRBJ1-2; 7 positions match TRBD1. The ends lost 6 bases at V and 4 bases at J; junction bases unmatched: 11. CDR1 PRHDT and CDR2 FYEKMQ come from the germline V gene (reference sequence). CDR3 length: 15 residues. The CDR3 sequence: CASSQGTALGYGYTF. The CDR3, as DNA: TGTGCCAGCAGTCAAGGGACAGCCCTGGGCTATGGCTACACCTTC. The full variable domain, in which reference TRBV13 and TRBJ1-2 provide the parts outside the CDR3, is AAGVIQSPRHLIKEKRETATLKCYPIPRHDTVYWYQQGPGQDPQFLISFYEKMQSDKGSIPDRFSAQQFSDYHSELNMSSLELGDSALYFCASSQGTALGYGYTFGSGTRLTVV.

V gene TRBV9 combines with J gene TRBJ2-3; 11 bases line up with TRBD2. V was pared by 2 bases and J by 4 bases, with 9 bases of the junction left unmatched. This CDR3 spans 17 amino acids. The V gene's germline CDR1 is SGDLS and CDR2 YYNGEE. CDR3 sequence: CASSVRLAGGPADTQYF. DNA for the CDR3: TGTGCCAGCAGCGTCCGGCTAGCGGGAGGCCCCGCAGATACGCAGTATTTT. Full variable domain (missing parts from reference TRBV9 and TRBJ2-3): DSGVTQTPKHLITATGQRVTLRCSPRSGDLSVYWYQQSLDQGLQFLIQYYNGEERAKGNILERFSAQQFPDLHSELNLSSLELGDSALYFCASSVRLAGGPADTQYFGPGTRLTVL.

The rearrangement links TRBV28 to TRBJ2-7; the match to TRBD2 covers 16 bases. V was pared by 4 bases and J by 5 bases, with 11 bases of the junction left unmatched. The CDR3 runs 18 residues. CDR1 and CDR2 from the germline V gene are MDHEN and SYDVKM. The CDR3 is CASSSPGTSGRAGNEQYF. DNA of the CDR3: TGTGCCAGCAGTTCCCCAGGGACTAGCGGGAGGGCCGGTAACGAGCAGTACTTC. Supplemented by reference TRBV28 and TRBJ2-7, the full variable domain reads DVKVTQSSRYLVKRTGEKVFLECVQDMDHENMFWYRQDPGLGLRLIYFSYDVKMKEKGDIPEGYSVSREKKERFSLILESASTNQTSMYLCASSSPGTSGRAGNEQYFGPGTRLTVT.

Points on this clonotype: The DNA is left out, because the CDR3 cannot be placed on it with certainty; the CDR3 is given as TCRdb lists it. The J gene is TRBJ2-1, the V gene TRBV5-6; TRBD2 reflects the table's D call only, with no check against the DNA. With termini counted, the CDR3 has 16 amino acids. Germline CDR1 reads SGHDT; CDR2 reads YYEEEE. The chain's CDR3 is CASSPDWASGSDERFF.

This clonotype has a count of ten or more. The V and J genes are TRBV20-1 and TRBJ2-1, with 11 bases that match TRBD2. This CDR3 spans 15 amino acids. CDR1 is DFQATT, CDR2 SNEGSKA, per germline (reference sequence). Losses at the gene ends were 6 bases for V and 3 bases for J; bases not matched to a gene: 7. The CDR3 is CSAITGTSGYNEQFF. CDR3 coding DNA: TGCAGTGCGATTACCGGGACTAGCGGCTACAATGAGCAGTTCTTC.

This clonotype was counted only a few times. The J gene is TRBJ2-7, the V gene TRBV10-3; D not certain. Germline V gene lookup returns CDR1 ENHRY and CDR2 SYGVKD. The CDR3 length is 11 residues. V lost 5 bases to trimming and J lost 4 bases, with 6 bases between them. CDR3 residues: CAISPGYEQYF. For the CDR3, the DNA is TGTGCCATCAGTCCTGGATACGAGCAGTACTTC.

V and J are TRBV5-1 and TRBJ2-7, with 9 bases aligning to TRBD1. Germline V CDR1 and CDR2: SGHRS, YFSETQ. The length of the CDR3 is 17 residues. J was trimmed by 1 base and V by 3 bases; bases with no gene match: 11. This chain's CDR3 is CASSYGTGSRLSYEQYF. The CDR3 DNA is TGCGCCAGCAGCTACGGGACAGGGTCGAGGTTGTCCTACGAGCAGTACTTC.

This clonotype was picked up one time. The genes are TRBV4-1 and TRBJ1-1; D might be TRBD1 (6 bases). The V end lost 5 bases, the J end lost 1 base, and 14 bases lay between the germline ends. Germline CDR1 MGHRA, CDR2 YSYEKL. The length of the CDR3 is 15 residues. CDR3 sequence: CASSIPGHPNTEAFF. DNA for the CDR3: TGCGCCAGCAGCATCCCGGGACACCCGAACACTGAAGCTTTCTTT.

This clonotype has a count of ten or more. This chain uses TRBV20-1 with TRBJ2-7; D unclear. Germline CDR1 reads DFQATT; CDR2 reads SNEGSKA (reference sequence). Trimming left V 0 bases short and J 4 bases short, with 4 bases between. The length of the CDR3 is 11 residues. CDR3 coding DNA: TGCAGTGCTAGAGATCTATACGAGCAGTACTTC. It codes for CSARDLYEQYF.

The chain uses TRBV29-1 and TRBJ2-2; weak D call: TRBD1 (6 bases). Trimming cost V 6 bases and J 2 bases, with 7 bases left between them. Germline V gene lookup returns CDR1 SQVTM and CDR2 ANQGSEA. CDR3 length equals 12 residues. The CDR3 DNA reads TGCAGCGTGGACAGTAACACCGGGGAGCTGTTTTTT. Encoded protein: CSVDSNTGELFF.

This clonotype showed up many times. The CDR3 region is CASSRGTSGGNEQFF. The CDR3 DNA sequence: TGTGCCAGCAGCCGTGGGACTAGCGGGGGCAATGAGCAGTTCTTC. V is TRBV7-2 and J is TRBJ2-1; 14 bases map to TRBD2. J was trimmed by 6 bases and V by 5 bases; bases with no gene match: 3. The CDR3 spans 15 residues. Germline lookup yields CDR1 SGHTA and CDR2 FQGNSA.

This clonotype was detected only a few times. The chain uses TRBV4-3 and TRBJ2-7; D tentatively reads TRBD1 or TRBD2 (5 bases each). Germline V gene sequence: CDR1 LGHNA, CDR2 YSLEER. The CDR3 contains 15 residues. V lost 0 bases and J lost 6, with 15 bases in between. This CDR3 is CASSQDGTQAGEQYF. The CDR3 coding sequence is TGCGCCAGCAGCCAAGACGGGACCCAGGCAGGCGAGCAGTACTTC.

This clonotype was counted once. V is TRBV28 and J is TRBJ1-2; 12 bases agree with TRBD1. V lost 10 bases to trimming and J lost 7 bases; unmatched junction nucleotides: 19. CDR1 is MDHEN, CDR2 SYDVKM, per germline. CDR3 size: 17 residues. For the CDR3, the DNA is TGTGCCAACGGTCCCCCGGGACAGGGGGCGTGGGAGGGTGGCTACACCTTC. It translates to CANGPPGQGAWEGGYTF.

In its sample, this clonotype was seen a few times. The genes are TRBV20-1 and TRBJ1-5; D might be TRBD1 (6 bases). Trimming shortened V by 0 bases and J by 1 base, and 10 bases separated the two germline ends. The CDR3 consists of 15 residues. Germline CDR1 is DFQATT and CDR2 is SNEGSKA (reference sequence). The CDR3, as DNA: TGCAGTGCTAGAGATTTAAGGGGGAGCAATCAGCCCCAGCATTTT. It yields the protein CSARDLRGSNQPQHF.

This rearrangement joins TRBV20-1 to TRBJ1-5; D is unclear. Trimming left V 1 base short and J 4 bases short, with 14 bases between. This CDR3 has 15 amino acids. Looked up from germline, CDR1 is DFQATT and CDR2 is SNEGSKA (reference sequence). CDR3 nucleotides: TGCAGTGCTAGAGGAGTCGGGCGGAAGAATCAGCCCCAGCATTTT. Protein sequence: CSARGVGRKNQPQHF.

The chain combines TRBV24-1 with TRBJ2-2, with 7 bases matching TRBD2. The length of the CDR3 is 14 residues. Looked up from germline, CDR1 is KGHDR and CDR2 is SFDVKD. With V trimmed by 8 bases and J by 1 base, 3 bases remained unmatched. The CDR3 is CATKSSGNTGELFF. DNA of the CDR3: TGTGCCACCAAGTCTAGCGGGAACACCGGGGAGCTGTTTTTT.

Only a few counts were recorded for this clonotype. One end of the junction fails to match germline, which may point to a read error. The chain employs TRBV19 and TRBJ2-5; 10 bases line up with TRBD2. Germline V gives CDR1 LNHDA, CDR2 SQIVND (reference sequence). The CDR3 runs 13 residues. CDR3 bases: TGTGCCAGTAAGGGAGGATACGGACTAGCGGAGAACTTC. It translates to CASKGGYGLAENF. The whole variable domain, remainder taken from reference TRBV19 and TRBJ2-5, is DGGITQSPKYLFRKEGQNVTLSCEQNLNHDAMYWYRQDPGQGLRLIYYSQIVNDFQKGDIAEGYSVSREKKESFPLTVTSAQKNPTAFYLCASKGGYGLAENFGPGTRLLVL.

V is TRBV27 and J is TRBJ1-5; D remains unclear. Germline V gene sequence: CDR1 MNHEY, CDR2 SMNVEV (reference sequence). This CDR3 has 15 amino acids. With 8 bases removed from V and 7 bases from J, the gap between germline ends came to 21 bases. The CDR3, as DNA: TGTGCCAGCCAATTTGCTGGTGGACTAGGGCAGCCCCAGCATTTT. Translated: CASQFAGGLGQPQHF.

There are a few counts of this clonotype. This chain uses TRBV6-2 or TRBV6-3 with TRBJ2-7; D is perhaps TRBD1 (6 bases). Germline loops: CDR1 MNHEY, CDR2 SVGEGT. This CDR3 spans 16 amino acids. The ends were cut back, 2 bases at V and 2 bases at J, with 16 bases in the middle. CDR3 bases: TGTGCCAGCAGTTACGTCAGCGGACAGTTCGCCTACGAGCAGTACTTC. Translation: CASSYVSGQFAYEQYF.

This clonotype was recorded many times. The rearrangement links TRBV20-1 to TRBJ2-3, with D perhaps TRBD2 (5 bases). Looked up from germline, CDR1 is DFQATT and CDR2 is SNEGSKA (reference sequence). Trimming stripped 4 bases from V and 2 bases from J, with 13 bases between. The CDR3 covers 14 residues. CDR3 sequence: CSATNGEITDTQYF. CDR3 nucleotide sequence: TGCAGTGCTACGAATGGGGAGATCACAGATACGCAGTATTTT.

This clonotype was detected ten times or more. The rearrangement joins TRBV25-1 to TRBJ1-1; D may be TRBD1 (5 bases). Trimming took 1 base from V and 4 from J, leaving 19 bases between them. This CDR3 has 17 residues. CDR1 MGHDK and CDR2 SYGVNS come from the germline V gene. CDR3 in amino acids: CASSEFDSRGSGTEAFF. DNA for the CDR3: TGTGCCAGCAGTGAATTTGACAGCAGAGGGTCGGGCACTGAAGCTTTCTTT.

This clonotype was recorded a few times. V is TRBV6-6 and J is TRBJ1-1, with D hard to call. The length of the CDR3 is 13 residues. V lost 0 bases and J 4 bases, leaving 6 bases between the germline ends. CDR1 is MNHNY, CDR2 SVGAGI, per germline (reference sequence). The CDR3 bases are TGTGCCAGCAGTTACTCGATTATCACTGAAGCTTTCTTT. Its translation is CASSYSIITEAFF.

The chain recombines TRBV28 with TRBJ1-2; a possible D gene is TRBD1 (6 bases). The CDR3 is 14 residues long. V was shortened by 6 bases and J by 8 bases, with 19 bases between the two germline ends. The V gene's germline CDR1 is MDHEN and CDR2 SYDVKM. CDR3 nucleotide sequence: TGTGCCAGCAGCGAACGGGGGGCCCCCCCCGGCTACACCTTC. This gives the protein CASSERGAPPGYTF.

As concerns this clonotype: One end of the junction varies from germline; a read error may be responsible. The chain couples TRBV6-5 to TRBJ1-5, with TRBD1 identical over 9 bases. The CDR3 contains 17 residues. CDR1 and CDR2 (germline): MNHEY, SVGAGI. Written as DNA, the CDR3 is TGTGCCAGCAGTTACCGACAGACAGGGGGTTTCAATCAGCCCCCGCATTTT. Its protein product is CASSYRQTGGFNQPPHF.